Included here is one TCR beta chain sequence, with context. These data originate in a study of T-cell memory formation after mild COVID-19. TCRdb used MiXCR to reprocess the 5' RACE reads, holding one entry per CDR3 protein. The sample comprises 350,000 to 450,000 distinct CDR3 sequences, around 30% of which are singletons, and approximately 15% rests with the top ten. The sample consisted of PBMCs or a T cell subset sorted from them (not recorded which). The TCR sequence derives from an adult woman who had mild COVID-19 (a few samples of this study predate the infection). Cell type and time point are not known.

The CDR3 reads CATSDLLAEGGETQYF. The CDR3 region has the DNA TGTGCCACCAGTGATCTACTAGCGGAAGGGGGAGAGACCCAGTACTTC. The chain uses TRBV24-1 and TRBJ2-5, with 8 bases fitting TRBD2. The CDR3 length is 16 residues. With V trimmed by 3 bases and J by 4 bases, 9 bases remained unmatched. CDR1 and CDR2 (germline): KGHDR, SFDVKD.